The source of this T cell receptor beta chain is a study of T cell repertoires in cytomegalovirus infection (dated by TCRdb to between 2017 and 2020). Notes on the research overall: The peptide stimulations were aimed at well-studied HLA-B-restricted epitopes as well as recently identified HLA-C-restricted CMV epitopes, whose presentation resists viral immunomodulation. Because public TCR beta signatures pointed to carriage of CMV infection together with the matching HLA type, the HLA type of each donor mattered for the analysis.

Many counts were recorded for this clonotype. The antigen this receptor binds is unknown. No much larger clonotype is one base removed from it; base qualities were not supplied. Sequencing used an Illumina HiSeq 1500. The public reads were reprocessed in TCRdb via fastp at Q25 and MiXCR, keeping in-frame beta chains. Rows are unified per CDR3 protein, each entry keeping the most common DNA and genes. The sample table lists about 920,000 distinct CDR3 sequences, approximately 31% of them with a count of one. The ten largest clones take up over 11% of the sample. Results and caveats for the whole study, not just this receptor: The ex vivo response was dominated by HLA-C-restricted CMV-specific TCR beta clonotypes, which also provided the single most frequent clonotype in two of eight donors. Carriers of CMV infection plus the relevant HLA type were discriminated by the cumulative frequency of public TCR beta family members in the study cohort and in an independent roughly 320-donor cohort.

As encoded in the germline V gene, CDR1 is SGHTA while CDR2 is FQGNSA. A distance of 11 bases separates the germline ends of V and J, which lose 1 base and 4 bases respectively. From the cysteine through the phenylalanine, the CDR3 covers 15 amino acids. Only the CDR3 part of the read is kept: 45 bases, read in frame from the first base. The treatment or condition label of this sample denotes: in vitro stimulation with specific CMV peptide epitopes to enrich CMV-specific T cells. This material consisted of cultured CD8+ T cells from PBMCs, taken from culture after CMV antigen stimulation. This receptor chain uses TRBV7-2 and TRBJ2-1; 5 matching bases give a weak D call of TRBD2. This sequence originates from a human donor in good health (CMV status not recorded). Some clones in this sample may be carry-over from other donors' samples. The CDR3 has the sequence CASSLVGLAYNEQFF. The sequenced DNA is TGTGCCAGCAGCTTAGTAGGACTCGCTTACAATGAGCAGTTCTTC.